Each of the 22 T cell receptor beta chains below was sequenced from the same sample in a study of blood T cell repertoires in COVID-19. The protocol was immunoSEQ multiplex PCR, while the TCRdb copy is restricted to in-frame clones and leaves out a portion. The sample includes around 89,000 clones, about 91% seen only once; the top ten take 0.47%. Source material: peripheral blood. The origin of the receptors is a man aged 55 to 69 with acute or convalescent COVID-19.

About this clone: This sample also contains other DNA sequences that code for the same CDR3. The chain employs TRBV5-1 and TRBJ1-1; weak D call: TRBD1 (6 bases). The length of the CDR3 is 14 residues. Germline V gene sequence: CDR1 SGHRS, CDR2 YFSETQ. V shed 4 bases and J shed 1 base, with 11 bases lying between them. The DNA for the CDR3 is TGCGCCAGCAGCCCGGGACAACCGAACACTGAAGCTTTCTTT. It yields the protein CASSPGQPNTEAFF.

This sequence joins TRBV2 and TRBJ1-2; D is unclear. Germline V lookup: CDR1 SNHLY, CDR2 FYNNEI. This CDR3 spans 12 amino acids. V lost 2 bases and J lost 9, with 10 bases in between. This CDR3 is CASSENRVRYTF. CDR3 coding DNA: TGTGCCAGCAGTGAAAATCGGGTGCGCTACACCTTC.

CDR3 sequence reads: CASSPANTGELFF. Written as DNA, the CDR3 is TGTGCCAGCAGCCCCGCGAACACCGGGGAGCTGTTTTTT. The V gene is TRBV7-8, the J gene TRBJ2-2; no reliable D call. CDR3 length equals 13 residues. V lost 5 bases, J lost 0 bases, and 4 bases lay in between. Germline V gene data show CDR1 as SGHVS and CDR2 as FQNEAQ.

This chain joins TRBV18 and TRBJ1-1; weak D call: TRBD1 (5 bases). The CDR3 has 15 residues. Per the germline V gene, CDR1 is KGHSH and CDR2 is LQKENI. V was shortened by 1 base and J by 0 bases, with 9 bases between the two germline ends. CDR3 residues: CASSPLGAVNTEAFF. As DNA, the CDR3 is TGTGCCAGCTCACCACTTGGGGCCGTGAACACTGAAGCTTTCTTT.

The chain employs TRBV5-1 and TRBJ1-2; TRBD1 might be the D (5 bases). The CDR3 covers 12 residues. From germline, CDR1 is SGHRS and CDR2 YFSETQ. Trimming took off 0 bases at V and 8 bases at J, with 8 bases between the two ends. The CDR3 region has the DNA TGCGCCAGCAGCTTGGCTAAGGGGGGCTACACCTTC. It is translated as CASSLAKGGYTF.

CDR3 loop: CASSLDGQTRGETQYF. In nucleotides, the CDR3 is TGTGCCAGCAGCTTAGATGGCCAGACCAGGGGGGAGACCCAGTACTTC. The J gene is TRBJ2-5, the V gene TRBV11-2; 7 bases match TRBD1. V gave up 0 bases and J gave up 5 bases; unmatched junction bases: 9. Germline V gene data show CDR1 as SGHAT and CDR2 as FQNNGV. The CDR3 is 16 amino acids.

The J gene is TRBJ1-4, the V gene TRBV5-1; 9 nucleotides match TRBD1. The V gene's germline CDR1 is SGHRS and CDR2 YFSETQ. V lost 4 bases and J lost 7; bases outside the gene matches: 8. This CDR3 has 15 residues. The CDR3 bases are TGCGCCAGCAGCGTATCCGGGACAGGGCGTGAAAAACTGTTTTTT. Its protein product is CASSVSGTGREKLFF.

V gene TRBV6-6 combines with J gene TRBJ2-3, with D hard to call. Germline loops: CDR1 MNHNY, CDR2 SVGAGI (reference sequence). This CDR3 comprises 11 residues. The germline V and J ends were trimmed by 4 bases and 6 bases, with 5 bases remaining between them. CDR3 DNA sequence: TGTGCCAGCAGTTCGTCGGATACGCAGTATTTT. Translated: CASSSSDTQYF.

V and J are TRBV29-1 and TRBJ1-2, with 8 bases aligning to TRBD1. CDR1 SQVTM and CDR2 ANQGSEA come from the germline V gene. The CDR3 runs 13 residues. Here the CDR3 DNA reads TGCAGGGTAGGACAGGGAGGAGACTATGGCTACACCTTC. The encoded protein is CRVGQGGDYGYTF.

This clone is a singleton in its sample. The chain combines TRBV21-1 with TRBJ1-5. TRBV21-1 is annotated as a pseudogene. The CDR3 runs to 16 residues. CDR3 DNA: TGTGCCAGCAGCAAAAGTAGAGCGATTAGCAATCAGCCCCAGCATTTT. This encodes CASSKSRAISNQPQHF.

The rearrangement uses TRBV30 and TRBJ2-2; D not resolved. The V gene lost 4 bases and the J gene lost 2 bases, with 8 bases spanning the gap. The CDR3 is 13 residues long. The germline V gene encodes CDR1 GTSNPN and CDR2 SVGIG (reference sequence). The CDR3 loop reads CAWTEINTGELFF. Written as DNA, the CDR3 is TGTGCCTGGACAGAAATAAACACCGGGGAGCTGTTTTTT. Based on the CDR3 plus reference TRBV30 and TRBJ2-2, the full variable domain is SQTIHQWPATLVQPVGSPLSLECTVEGTSNPNLYWYRQAAGRGLQLLFYSVGIGQISSEVPQNLSASRPQDRQFILSSKKLLLSDSGFYLCAWTEINTGELFFGEGSRLTVL.

The chain carries TRBV6-5 and TRBJ2-1; TRBD2 might be the D (6 bases). Trimming left V 5 bases short and J 0 bases short, with 11 bases between. Germline loops: CDR1 MNHEY, CDR2 SVGAGI. This CDR3 spans 15 amino acids. The DNA for the CDR3 is TGTGCCAGCAGTACAATAGCGGACTCCTACAATGAGCAGTTCTTC. It encodes CASSTIADSYNEQFF.

The gene calls are TRBV29-1 and TRBJ1-1, with 10 bases fitting TRBD1. The germline CDR1 and CDR2 sequences are SQVTM and ANQGSEA. The trim removed 6 bases at V and 0 bases at J, leaving 4 bases unmatched. This CDR3 is built from 14 residues. The CDR3 DNA is TGCAGCGTGGGACAGGGGTCCATGAACACTGAAGCTTTCTTT. It codes for CSVGQGSMNTEAFF.

The rearrangement links TRBV18 to TRBJ1-5, with 8 bases aligning to TRBD1. The V gene's germline CDR1 is KGHSH and CDR2 LQKENI. Trimming cost V 5 bases and J 4 bases; bases outside gene matches: 1. The CDR3 is 13 amino acids. The CDR3 coding sequence is TGTGCCAGCTCAACAGGGGGTAATCAGCCCCAGCATTTT. Translation: CASSTGGNQPQHF. The full variable domain, in which reference TRBV18 and TRBJ1-5 provide the parts outside the CDR3, is NAGVMQNPRHLVRRRGQEARLRCSPMKGHSHVYWYRQLPEEGLKFMVYLQKENIIDESGMPKERFSAEFPKEGPSILRIQQVVRGDSAAYFCASSTGGNQPQHFGDGTRLSIL.

This chain joins TRBV11-2 and TRBJ1-2; 7 bases map to TRBD1. With V trimmed by 5 bases and J by 3 bases, 3 bases remained unmatched. Germline CDR1 reads SGHAT; CDR2 reads FQNNGV. The CDR3 is made up of 13 amino acids. The CDR3 region has the DNA TGTGCCAGCAGCCAGGGACAGCACTATGGCTACACCTTC. Translation: CASSQGQHYGYTF.

This chain joins TRBV15 and TRBJ2-2; possible D gene TRBD1, 5 bases. The CDR3 totals 16 residues. The V end lost 0 bases, the J end lost 8 bases, and 16 bases lay between the germline ends. The germline gives CDR1 LNHNV, CDR2 YYDKDF (reference sequence). The CDR3 bases are TGTGCCACCAGCAGAGATGGGGCCCGACGGACGGGGGAGCTGTTTTTT. Translated, it gives CATSRDGARRTGELFF.

V is TRBV5-1 and J is TRBJ2-7; D is unclear. This CDR3 spans 11 amino acids. Trimming removed 1 base at V and 10 bases at J, with 9 bases between. CDR1 and CDR2 from the germline V gene are SGHRS and YFSETQ. Written as DNA, the CDR3 is TGCGCCAGCAGCTTGAATGCGGAACAGTACTTC. This codes for CASSLNAEQYF.

The chain joins TRBV11-3 to TRBJ2-7; 9 bases fit TRBD1. Per germline, CDR1 SGHNT and CDR2 YENEEA. CDR3 length equals 13 residues. J lost 5 bases, V lost 6 bases, and 5 bases had no gene match. Here the CDR3 reads CASSRTGDDEQYF. CDR3 DNA sequence: TGTGCCAGCAGTCGGACAGGGGACGACGAGCAGTACTTC.

The chain couples TRBV12-3 or TRBV12-4 to TRBJ1-4; a weak D match, TRBD1 (5 bases). Trimming stripped 6 bases from V and 8 bases from J, with 13 bases between. CDR3 length equals 13 residues. This CDR3 reads CASRGAVGEKLFF. The DNA for the CDR3 is TGTGCCAGCAGAGGGGCTGTGGGCGAAAAACTGTTTTTT.

The chain recombines TRBV18 with TRBJ1-4, with D perhaps TRBD1 (6 bases). The CDR3 extends over 13 amino acids. The germline gives CDR1 KGHSH, CDR2 LQKENI. The germline V and J ends were trimmed by 2 bases and 5 bases, with 6 bases remaining between them. The CDR3 DNA follows: TGTGCCAGCTCACCAGGACAGAATGAAAAACTGTTTTTT. It is translated as CASSPGQNEKLFF.

This chain joins TRBV5-4 and TRBJ1-3, with D uncertain. Trimming stripped 1 base from V and 0 bases from J, with 8 bases between. This CDR3 spans 15 amino acids. The germline V gene encodes CDR1 SGHNT and CDR2 YYREEE (reference sequence). CDR3 in DNA: TGTGCCAGCAGCTTGCAGAGGAACTCTGGAAACACCATATATTTT. Encoded protein: CASSLQRNSGNTIYF.

The chain employs TRBV18 and TRBJ2-1; tentatively, D is TRBD2 (7 bases). Germline assignment: CDR1 KGHSH and CDR2 LQKENI. The CDR3 totals 16 residues. The V gene lost 5 bases and the J gene lost 3 bases, with 17 bases spanning the gap. The CDR3 sequence is CASSDTRGALYNEQFF. For the CDR3, the DNA is TGTGCCAGCTCAGATACCCGGGGGGCCCTCTACAATGAGCAGTTCTTC.